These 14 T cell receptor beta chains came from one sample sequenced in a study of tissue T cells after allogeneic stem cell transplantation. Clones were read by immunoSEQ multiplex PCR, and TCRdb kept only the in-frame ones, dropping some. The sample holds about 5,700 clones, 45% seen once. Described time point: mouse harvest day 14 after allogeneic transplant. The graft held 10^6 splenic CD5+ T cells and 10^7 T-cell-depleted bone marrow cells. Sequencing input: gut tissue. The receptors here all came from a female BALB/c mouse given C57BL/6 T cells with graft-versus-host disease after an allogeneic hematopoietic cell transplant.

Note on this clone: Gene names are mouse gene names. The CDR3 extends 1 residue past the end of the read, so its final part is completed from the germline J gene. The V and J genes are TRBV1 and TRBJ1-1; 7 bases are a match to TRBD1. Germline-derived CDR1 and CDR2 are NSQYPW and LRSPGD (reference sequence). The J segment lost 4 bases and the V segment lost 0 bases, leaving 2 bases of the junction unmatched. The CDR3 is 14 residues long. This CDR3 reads CTCSADQGGTEVFF. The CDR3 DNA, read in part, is TGCACCTGCAGTGCAGATCAGGGGGGCACAGAAGTCTTC.

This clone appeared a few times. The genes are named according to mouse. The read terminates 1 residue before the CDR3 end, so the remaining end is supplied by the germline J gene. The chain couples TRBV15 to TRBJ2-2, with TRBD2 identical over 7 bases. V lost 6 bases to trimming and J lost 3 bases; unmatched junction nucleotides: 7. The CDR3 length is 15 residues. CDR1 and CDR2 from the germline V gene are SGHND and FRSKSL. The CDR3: CASSPGGRDTGQLYF. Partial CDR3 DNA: TGTGCCAGCAGCCCGGGGGGGAGGGACACCGGGCAGCTCTAC.

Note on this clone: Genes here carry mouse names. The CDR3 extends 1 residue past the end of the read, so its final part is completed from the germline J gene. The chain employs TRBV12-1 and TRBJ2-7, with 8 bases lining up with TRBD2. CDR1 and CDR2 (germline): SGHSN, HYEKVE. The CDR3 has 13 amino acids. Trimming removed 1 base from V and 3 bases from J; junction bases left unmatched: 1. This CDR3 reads CASSLDWGYEQYF. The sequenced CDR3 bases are TGTGCCAGCTCTCTAGACTGGGGCTATGAACAGTAC. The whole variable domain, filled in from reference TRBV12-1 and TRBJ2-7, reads DSGVVQSPRHIIKEKGGRSVLTCIPISGHSNVVWYQQTLGKELKFLIQHYEKVERDKGFLPSRFSVQQFDDYHSEMNMSALELEDSAMYFCASSLDWGYEQYFGPGTRLTVL.

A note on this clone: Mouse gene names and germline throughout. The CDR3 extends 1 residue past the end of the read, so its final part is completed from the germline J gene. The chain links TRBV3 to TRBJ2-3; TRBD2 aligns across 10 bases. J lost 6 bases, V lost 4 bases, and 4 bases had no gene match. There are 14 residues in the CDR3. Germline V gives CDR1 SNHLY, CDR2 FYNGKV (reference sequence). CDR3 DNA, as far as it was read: TGTGCCAGCAGCTGGGGACTGGGGACCGAAACGCTGTAT. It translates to CASSWGLGTETLY. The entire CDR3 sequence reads CASSWGLGTETLYF.

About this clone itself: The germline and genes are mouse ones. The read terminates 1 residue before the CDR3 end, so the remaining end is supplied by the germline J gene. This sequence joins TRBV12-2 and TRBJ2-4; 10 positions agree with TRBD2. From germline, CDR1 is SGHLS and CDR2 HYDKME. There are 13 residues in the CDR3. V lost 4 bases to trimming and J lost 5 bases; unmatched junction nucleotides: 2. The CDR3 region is CASSRDWGNTLYF. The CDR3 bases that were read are TGTGCCAGCTCACGGGACTGGGGAAACACCTTGTAC.

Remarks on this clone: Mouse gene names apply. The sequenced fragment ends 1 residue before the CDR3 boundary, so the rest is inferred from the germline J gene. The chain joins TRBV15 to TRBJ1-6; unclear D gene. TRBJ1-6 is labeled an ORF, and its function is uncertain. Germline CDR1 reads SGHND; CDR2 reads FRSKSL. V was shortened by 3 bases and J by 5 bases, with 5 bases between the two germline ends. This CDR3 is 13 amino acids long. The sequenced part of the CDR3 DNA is TGTGCCAGCAGTTTTCCAGATAATTCGCCCCTCTAC. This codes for CASSFPDNSPLY. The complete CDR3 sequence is CASSFPDNSPLYF.

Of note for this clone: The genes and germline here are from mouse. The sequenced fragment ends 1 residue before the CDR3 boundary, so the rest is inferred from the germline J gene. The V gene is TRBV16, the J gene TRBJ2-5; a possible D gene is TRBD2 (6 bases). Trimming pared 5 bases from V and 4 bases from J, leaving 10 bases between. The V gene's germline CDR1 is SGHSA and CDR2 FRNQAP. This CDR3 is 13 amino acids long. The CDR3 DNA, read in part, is TGTGCAAGCAGCCCCCGGGGGGAAGACACCCAGTAC. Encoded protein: CASSPRGEDTQY. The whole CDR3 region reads CASSPRGEDTQYF.

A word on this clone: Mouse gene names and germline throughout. CDR3 DNA, as far as it was read: TGTGCCAGCAGTCCCGACTGGGGGAACTATGCTGAGCAGTTC. Translating it yields CASSPDWGNYAEQF. The CDR3, in full, reads CASSPDWGNYAEQFF. V and J are TRBV13-3 and TRBJ2-1; 9 bases are a match to TRBD2. The read finishes 1 residue shy of the CDR3 end, and the germline J gene is used to complete it. The CDR3 is 15 residues long. J gave up 1 base and V 4 bases, and 3 bases lay outside the gene matches. Germline assignment: CDR1 NNHDY and CDR2 SYVADS.

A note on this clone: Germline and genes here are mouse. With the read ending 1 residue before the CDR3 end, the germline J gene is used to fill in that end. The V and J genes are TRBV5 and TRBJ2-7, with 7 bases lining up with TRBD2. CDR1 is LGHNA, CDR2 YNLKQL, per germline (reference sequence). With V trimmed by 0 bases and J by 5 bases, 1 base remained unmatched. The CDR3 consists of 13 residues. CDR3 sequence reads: CASSQEWGDEQYF. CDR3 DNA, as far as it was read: TGTGCCAGCAGCCAAGAGTGGGGGGATGAACAGTAC.

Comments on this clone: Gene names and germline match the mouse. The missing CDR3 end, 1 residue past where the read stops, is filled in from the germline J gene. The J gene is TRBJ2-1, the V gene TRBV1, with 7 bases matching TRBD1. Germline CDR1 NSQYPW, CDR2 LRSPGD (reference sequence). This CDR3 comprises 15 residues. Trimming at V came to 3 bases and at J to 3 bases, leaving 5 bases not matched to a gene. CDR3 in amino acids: CTCSARDRIYAEQFF. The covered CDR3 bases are TGCACCTGCAGTGCCCGGGACAGAATCTATGCTGAGCAGTTC.

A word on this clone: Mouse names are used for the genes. Incomplete CDR3 DNA: TGTGCCAGCGGTGACCGGGACAGGGGGACCACAGAAGTCTTC. Its protein product is CASGDRDRGTTEVF. The entire CDR3 protein is CASGDRDRGTTEVFF. The rearrangement joins TRBV13-2 to TRBJ1-1; 11 nucleotides agree with TRBD1. The CDR3 end is not reached by the read, which stops 1 residue before it; the germline J gene fills it in. The CDR3 contains 15 residues. V shed 2 bases and J 4 bases; nucleotides not matched to a gene: 4. Germline V lookup: CDR1 NNHNN, CDR2 SYGAGS (reference sequence).

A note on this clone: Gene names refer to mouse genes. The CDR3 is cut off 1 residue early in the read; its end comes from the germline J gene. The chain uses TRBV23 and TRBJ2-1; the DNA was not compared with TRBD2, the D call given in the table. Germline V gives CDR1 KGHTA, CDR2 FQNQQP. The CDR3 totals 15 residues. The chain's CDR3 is CSSSQSKLHYAEQFF. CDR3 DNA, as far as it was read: TGCTCCAGCAGTCAATCGAAACTCCACTATGCTGAGCAGTTC. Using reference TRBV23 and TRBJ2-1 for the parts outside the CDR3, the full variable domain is DAAVTQKPRYLIKMKGQEAEMKCIPEKGHTAVFWYQQKQSKELKFLIYFQNQQPLDQIDMVKERFSAVCPSSSLCSLGIRTCEAEDSALYLCSSSQSKLHYAEQFFGPGTRLTVL.

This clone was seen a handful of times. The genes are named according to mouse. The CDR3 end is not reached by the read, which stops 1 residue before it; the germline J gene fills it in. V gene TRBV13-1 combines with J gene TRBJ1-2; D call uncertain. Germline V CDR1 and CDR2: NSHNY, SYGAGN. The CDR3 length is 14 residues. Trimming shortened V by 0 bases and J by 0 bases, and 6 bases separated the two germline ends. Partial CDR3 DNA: TGTGCCAGCAGTGATGCAAGGGCAAACTCCGACTACACC. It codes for CASSDARANSDYT. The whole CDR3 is CASSDARANSDYTF.

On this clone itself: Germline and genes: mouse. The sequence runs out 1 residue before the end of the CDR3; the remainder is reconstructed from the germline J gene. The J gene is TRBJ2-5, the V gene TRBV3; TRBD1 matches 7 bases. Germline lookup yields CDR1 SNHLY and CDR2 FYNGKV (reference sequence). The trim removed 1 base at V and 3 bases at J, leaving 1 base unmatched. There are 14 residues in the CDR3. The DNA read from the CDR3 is TGTGCCAGCAGCTTAGTCAGGGGGCAAGACACCCAGTAC. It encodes CASSLVRGQDTQY. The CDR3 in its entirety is CASSLVRGQDTQYF. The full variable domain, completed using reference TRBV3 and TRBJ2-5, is GPKVLQIPSHQIIDMGQMVTLNCDPVSNHLYFYWYKQILGQQMEFLVNFYNGKVMEKSKLFKDQFSVERPDGSYFTLKIQPTALEDSAVYFCASSLVRGQDTQYFGPGTRLLVL.